These T cell receptor beta chains were read from a single sample in a study of CXCR3-negative and CXCR3-positive naive CD8 T cells. TCRdb reprocessed the 5' RACE reads, with one entry per CDR3 protein and no DNA. This sample's table has fewer than 80,000 distinct CDR3 sequences. The sample was naive CXCR3- CD8+ T cells from blood. These receptors were obtained from a human donor in good health. Some clones in this sample may be carry-over from other donors' samples. Both conserved end residues are part of each CDR3.

TRBV7-9	TRBJ1-4	CASSAPGQSNEKLFF
TRBV12-3/TRBV12-4	TRBJ1-2	CASSEKGDRLEGYTF
TRBV6-2/TRBV6-3	TRBJ2-7	CASSYGTSGDYEQYF
TRBV4-1	TRBJ1-2	CASSQEPGTGYGYTF
TRBV5-4	TRBJ2-1	CASSLASGEDVEQFF
TRBV20-1	TRBJ2-1	CSANLPGQDYNEQFF
TRBV5-1	TRBJ2-1	CASSLLLAGVLNEQFF
TRBV13	TRBJ1-2	CASSPRTAYGYTF
TRBV29-1	TRBJ2-1	CSVLSEDNEQFF
TRBV4-1	TRBJ1-2	CASSQLNGAGYGYTF
TRBV5-1	TRBJ1-1	CASSLSAGMNTEAFF
TRBV29-1	TRBJ2-2	CSAPGLGPAGELFF
TRBV4-3	TRBJ2-7	CASSQAAGLSYEQYF
TRBV28	TRBJ2-7	CASNSMEGPPSYEQYF
TRBV7-3	TRBJ2-7	CASSLGLQGTLSYEQYF
TRBV28	TRBJ1-4	CASSLSIGPDEKLFF
TRBV28	TRBJ1-4	CACRRPLREKLFF
TRBV5-6	TRBJ1-2	CASSHNLVGRAYGYTF
TRBV7-8	TRBJ2-7	CASSPDRGTREQYF
TRBV6-5	TRBJ1-5	CASSYARPNQPQHF
TRBV14	TRBJ2-5	CASSQVFQETQYF
TRBV20-1	TRBJ2-1	CSARDGQVVTVQFF
TRBV7-7	TRBJ1-5	CASSLMLGNQPQHF
TRBV27	TRBJ2-1	CASGSTGPYNEQFF
TRBV29-1	TRBJ2-5	CSVLITDQETQYF
TRBV9	TRBJ1-6	CASSSVNSPLHF
TRBV27	TRBJ1-5	CASSLIGSNQPQHF
TRBV10-3	TRBJ2-1	CAISESDYNEQFF
TRBV28	TRBJ2-2	CASSWDSNTGELFF
TRBV29-1	TRBJ2-2	CSVEDRGGGAFWNGELFF
TRBV20-1	TRBJ2-1	CSAKKSRPNEQFF
TRBV7-9	TRBJ2-5	CASSSVLAGAQETQYF
TRBV19	TRBJ2-1	CASSIGLLAGVPDEQFF
TRBV6-5	TRBJ2-2	CASSYLAGGITGELFF
TRBV29-1	TRBJ2-7	CSVPAEGAYEQYF
TRBV10-3	TRBJ2-1	CAISESITNEQFF
TRBV7-9	TRBJ2-2	CASSPTADRSSGELFF
TRBV10-1	TRBJ2-2	CAISPGVSGELFF
TRBV11-2	TRBJ1-6	CASSSPQGALNSPLHF
TRBV2	TRBJ1-3	CASSESRHSGNTIYF
TRBV24-1	TRBJ2-2	CATSDLAGGELFF
TRBV29-1	TRBJ2-1	CSVGSRSSYNEQFF
TRBV4-3	TRBJ1-2	CASSQDRGGADGYTF
TRBV10-2	TRBJ1-5	CASSESGGYSNQPQHF
TRBV9	TRBJ1-5	CASSSQGNQPQHF